The rows below give T cell receptor beta chains drawn from one sample of a study of Ad26.COV2.S vaccination and SARS-CoV-2 variants. The data were produced by immunoSEQ multiplex PCR, yet TCRdb's version contains in-frame clones alone and is incomplete. The table records 350,000 to 400,000 clones, around 89% of them present only once. Here the sequenced sample was peripheral blood, taken in a trial of Ad26.COV2.S vaccine versus placebo. The receptors come from a person aged 18 to 59 who received the Ad26.COV2.S COVID-19 vaccine or a placebo. CDR3s include the opening cysteine and the closing phenylalanine or tryptophan. A D gene is named only where the DNA matches it firmly. Clone size is shown for a subset of rows, as once, few, many or a class of expanded clone.

size	V	D	J	DNA	CDR3
.	TRBV5-4	.	TRBJ2-5	TGTGCCAGCAGCTTGCCCGGAGAAGAGACCCAGTACTTC	CASSLPGEETQYF
.	TRBV5-1	.	TRBJ2-2	TGCGCCAGCAGCCCGGGACTCAACACCGGGGAGCTGTTTTTT	CASSPGLNTGELFF
.	TRBV29-1	TRBD2	TRBJ2-1	TGCAGCGTTGAGGGCGGGAGGAAGGGGGTCAATGAGCAGTTCTTC	CSVEGGRKGVNEQFF
.	TRBV6-1	.	TRBJ2-3	TGTGCCAGCAGTGAAAGTAGGTCCACAGATACGCAGTATTTT	CASSESRSTDTQYF
.	TRBV19	TRBD1	TRBJ2-3	TGTGCCAGTACCGTGACAGGGTATGGCACAGATACGCAGTATTTT	CASTVTGYGTDTQYF
.	TRBV28	.	TRBJ1-1	TGTGCCAGCAGTTTCCCCATAGGGGCGGGTAACACTGAAGCTTTCTTT	CASSFPIGAGNTEAFF
once	TRBV6-6	TRBD1	TRBJ2-7	TGTGCCAGCAGCGCGGGACAGGGGACCCACGAGCAGTACTTC	CASSAGQGTHEQYF
.	TRBV10-3	.	TRBJ1-2	TGTGCCATCTCCGAGGGGGGGGCCCTTAACTATGGCTACACCTTC	CAISEGGALNYGYTF
.	TRBV9	TRBD2	TRBJ2-1	TGTGCCAGCAGCGTAGTAGATCTAGGACTAGCGGGAGGCGAGCAGTTCTTC	CASSVVDLGLAGGEQFF
few	TRBV27	.	TRBJ1-6	TGTGCCAGCAGTTGGCAGGGACCTAATTCACCCCTCCACTTT	CASSWQGPNSPLHF
.	TRBV5-6	.	TRBJ2-2	TGTGCCAGCAGCTTGTTTGCGGGGGCAGACACCGGGGAGCTGTTTTTT	CASSLFAGADTGELFF
.	TRBV29-1	.	TRBJ2-3	TGCAGCGTTGGGGGGTTTAGCACAGATACGCAGTATTTT	CSVGGFSTDTQYF
.	TRBV6-5	.	TRBJ2-5	TGTGCCAGCACCCCGACTAGAAGCGAGACCCAGTACTTC	CASTPTRSETQYF
once	TRBV29-1	.	TRBJ2-6	TGCAGCGTTGGGGGGTCCAACGTCCTGACTTTC	CSVGGSNVLTF
.	TRBV21-1	.	TRBJ2-3	TGTGCCAGCAGCAGCGAGGGACAGGCTTTCACAGATACGCAGTATTTT	CASSSEGQAFTDTQYF
.	TRBV7-2	TRBD2	TRBJ2-7	TGTGCCAGCAGCTTAGTGGGCGGGAGCCCCTACGAGCAGTACTTC	CASSLVGGSPYEQYF